This T cell receptor beta chain was retrieved from a study of spatial heterogeneity in lung cancer. This clonotype rates as medium-sized. What it binds is unknown. From germline, CDR1 is SGHVS and CDR2 FNYEAQ. The V and J ends lost 5 bases and 2 bases, in that order; junction bases with no gene match: 3. CDR3 length: 14 amino acids. Study-level findings and limits: Tumoral mutation counts were tracked by counts of expanded intratumoral alpha and beta TCRs.

As to time point: sample taken at primary tumor resection. TCRdb re-called the 5' RACE reads with MiXCR, one entry per CDR3 protein. In the table there are some 15,000 distinct CDR3 sequences, 7.3% of which are singletons. This chain links TRBV7-6 with TRBJ2-1; TRBD1 aligns across 7 bases. This material consisted of lung tumor tissue, taken at surgery. This sequence was found in a male donor with early-stage non-small cell lung cancer. The CDR3 DNA follows: TGTGCCAGCAGCGAGGGACAGCCCTACAATGAGCAGTTCTTC. This sequence encodes CASSEGQPYNEQFF.